The 24 T cell receptor beta chains listed next were all sequenced from one sample in a study of shared clonotypes between healthy human individuals. Only in-frame clones appear in the TCRdb table, and some are missing; sequencing was by immunoSEQ multiplex PCR. The profile shows fewer than 200,000 clones, approximately 60% of them singletons. Sequences were obtained from memory CD4+ T cells sorted from blood. Subset noted: CD45RA-negative fraction. These receptors were taken from a man aged 30 to 39 in good health.

The chain combines TRBV19 with TRBJ2-5; D is perhaps TRBD2 (5 bases). The germline CDR1 and CDR2 sequences are LNHDA and SQIVND (reference sequence). Trimming removed 1 base from V and 5 bases from J, with 11 bases in between. This CDR3 is built from 14 residues. The CDR3 reads CASSIGEGFETQYF. The CDR3 bases are TGTGCCAGTAGTATAGGAGAGGGTTTCGAGACCCAGTACTTC. Full variable domain (remainder filled in from reference TRBV19 and TRBJ2-5): DGGITQSPKYLFRKEGQNVTLSCEQNLNHDAMYWYRQDPGQGLRLIYYSQIVNDFQKGDIAEGYSVSREKKESFPLTVTSAQKNPTAFYLCASSIGEGFETQYFGPGTRLLVL.

This rearrangement joins TRBV28 to TRBJ1-5; 7 positions match TRBD1. V lost 3 bases and J lost 0; bases outside the gene matches: 2. Looked up from germline, CDR1 is MDHEN and CDR2 is SYDVKM. The length of the CDR3 is 15 residues. The CDR3 sequence: CASSLTGTSNQPQHF. Written as DNA, the CDR3 is TGTGCCAGCAGTTTGACAGGGACTAGCAATCAGCCCCAGCATTTT.

The V and J genes are TRBV25-1 and TRBJ1-1, with a possible D match to TRBD1 (5 bases). The CDR3 consists of 13 residues. Trimming took 3 bases from V and 8 from J, leaving 13 bases between them. Germline CDR1 MGHDK, CDR2 SYGVNS. CDR3 sequence reads: CASSDYLGTEAFF. CDR3 DNA sequence: TGTGCCAGCAGTGACTACCTCGGGACCGAAGCTTTCTTT.

The rearrangement uses TRBV18 and TRBJ2-6; no definite D call. The CDR3 spans 14 residues. Germline V gene lookup returns CDR1 KGHSH and CDR2 LQKENI. V shed 6 bases and J shed 0 bases, with 6 bases lying between them. In DNA form, the CDR3 reads TGTGCCAGCTCGCGGAGCTCTGGGGCCAACGTCCTGACTTTC. Amino acids: CASSRSSGANVLTF.

This clone occurred many times. The chain recombines TRBV15 with TRBJ2-4; D gene unclear. V was clipped by 9 bases and J by 1 base, with 13 bases between them. This CDR3 comprises 14 residues. The V gene's germline CDR1 is LNHNV and CDR2 YYDKDF (reference sequence). The CDR3 DNA is TGTGCCACAGGGCAGGTGGAGGCCAAAAACATTCAGTACTTC. Translating it yields CATGQVEAKNIQYF.

This chain uses TRBV14 with TRBJ2-1; D assignment may be TRBD1 or TRBD2 (5 bases each). Germline loops: CDR1 SGHDN, CDR2 FVKESK. This CDR3 contains 16 residues. V was shortened by 4 bases and J by 1 base, with 14 bases between the two germline ends. CDR3 nucleotide sequence: TGTGCCAGCAGCCTAAAGTTGGGGGTTTCCTACAATGAGCAGTTCTTC. It translates to CASSLKLGVSYNEQFF.

In this sample, this clone turned up a few times. The chain is built from TRBV30 and TRBJ2-1, with 10 bases fitting TRBD2. V was clipped by 0 bases and J by 7 bases; unmatched bases: 6. This CDR3 spans 15 amino acids. Germline V gene sequence: CDR1 GTSNPN, CDR2 SVGIG (reference sequence). In nucleotides, the CDR3 is TGTGCCTGGAGTGTACGATCAGCGGGAGGGAATGAGCAGTTCTTC. It codes for CAWSVRSAGGNEQFF.

The genes are TRBV29-1 and TRBJ2-6, with D unresolved. CDR1 is SQVTM, CDR2 ANQGSEA, per germline. CDR3 size: 15 residues. The V gene lost 5 bases and the J gene lost 2 bases, with 13 bases spanning the gap. The CDR3 DNA is TGCAGCGTTACTCTCGAGAGGACTGGGGCCAACGTCCTGACTTTC. It codes for CSVTLERTGANVLTF.

The genes are TRBV28 and TRBJ1-1; D unclear. Germline CDR1 reads MDHEN; CDR2 reads SYDVKM. The V and J ends lost 8 bases and 12 bases respectively, with 10 bases between them. The CDR3 has 9 residues. For the CDR3, the DNA is TGTGCCAGCGGACCGAACACTTTCTTT. This translates into CASGPNTFF.

This chain links TRBV2 with TRBJ2-5, with 7 bases lining up with TRBD1. The length of the CDR3 is 15 residues. With 6 bases clipped from V and 4 bases from J, the junction kept 11 bases outside the gene matches. The germline CDR1 and CDR2 sequences are SNHLY and FYNNEI. The CDR3 reads CASSPQTGSRETQYF. The CDR3 nucleotides are TGTGCCAGCAGCCCCCAGACAGGGAGTAGAGAGACCCAGTACTTC.

This rearrangement joins TRBV4-3 to TRBJ2-3, with 10 bases identical to TRBD1. Germline loops: CDR1 LGHNA, CDR2 YSLEER. Unmatched junction bases numbered 11, after V lost 4 bases and J lost 4 bases. This CDR3 has 17 amino acids. The CDR3 DNA follows: TGCGCCAGCAGCCGAGAGCCGGGACAGGGGACCGCAGATACGCAGTATTTT. Translating gives CASSREPGQGTADTQYF.

The chain joins TRBV27 to TRBJ2-1; TRBD2 aligns across 9 bases. From germline, CDR1 is MNHEY and CDR2 SMNVEV (reference sequence). V gave up 5 bases and J gave up 10 bases; unmatched junction bases: 12. The CDR3 has 15 amino acids. CDR3 loop: CASSPAASGNSEQFF. The CDR3 DNA reads as TGTGCCAGCAGTCCTGCGGCTAGCGGGAACAGCGAGCAGTTCTTC.

V and J are TRBV20-1 and TRBJ2-4; D unclear. CDR1 DFQATT and CDR2 SNEGSKA come from the germline V gene (reference sequence). Trimming shortened V by 8 bases and J by 14 bases, and 10 bases separated the two germline ends. CDR3 length: 8 amino acids. CDR3 in DNA: TGCAGTCCATCCGGCAAGTACTTC. It translates to CSPSGKYF.

The gene calls are TRBV28 and TRBJ1-2, with TRBD1 matching over 10 bases. The ends lost 5 bases at V and 5 bases at J; junction bases unmatched: 11. The CDR3 has 16 residues. Germline V gives CDR1 MDHEN, CDR2 SYDVKM. CDR3 bases: TGTGCCAGCAGTATTAGTGACAGGGGGCGAGGTTATGGCTACACCTTC. Translating gives CASSISDRGRGYGYTF.

This clone was picked up a small number of times. The CDR3: CSASGLAGGPTYEQYF. CDR3 DNA sequence: TGCAGCGCCTCCGGACTAGCGGGAGGCCCTACCTACGAGCAGTACTTC. The chain uses TRBV29-1 and TRBJ2-7; 14 positions match TRBD2. Trimming at V came to 7 bases and at J to 2 bases, leaving 10 bases not matched to a gene. Germline V gene lookup returns CDR1 SQVTM and CDR2 ANQGSEA. This CDR3 spans 16 amino acids.

The CDR3 DNA sequence: TGTGCCAGCAGGTGGGACACGACGAACACCGGGGAGCTGTTTTTT. This translates into CASRWDTTNTGELFF. The chain has TRBV28 and TRBJ2-2; D possibly corresponds to TRBD1 (6 bases). V shed 6 bases and J shed 0 bases, with 11 bases lying between them. The CDR3 runs 15 residues. Germline V lookup: CDR1 MDHEN, CDR2 SYDVKM.

The chain links TRBV11-3 to TRBJ2-1; D may be TRBD2 (6 bases). Trimming left V 5 bases short and J 8 bases short, with 16 bases between. CDR3 length: 14 amino acids. Germline CDR1 is SGHNT and CDR2 is YENEEA. The CDR3 here is CASSAGGLRDEQFF. The CDR3 nucleotides are TGTGCCAGCAGCGCCGGGGGACTCAGGGATGAGCAGTTCTTC. Full variable domain (missing parts from reference TRBV11-3 and TRBJ2-1): EAGVVQSPRYKIIEKKQPVAFWCNPISGHNTLYWYLQNLGQGPELLIRYENEEAVDDSQLPKDRFSAERLKGVDSTLKIQPAELGDSAVYLCASSAGGLRDEQFFGPGTRLTVL.

The chain links TRBV29-1 to TRBJ1-2, with a possible D match to TRBD1 (6 bases). The CDR3 has 18 amino acids. With 5 bases removed from V and 1 base from J, the gap between germline ends came to 26 bases. Germline CDR1 reads SQVTM; CDR2 reads ANQGSEA. In nucleotides, the CDR3 is TGCAGCGTTAATAAACCCGGGCCAGGGGAAAAACATAACTATGGCTACACCTTC. It is translated as CSVNKPGPGEKHNYGYTF.

The chain recombines TRBV7-9 with TRBJ1-3, with D unresolved. From germline, CDR1 is SEHNR and CDR2 FQNEAQ (reference sequence). Trimming left V 2 bases short and J 0 bases short, with 14 bases between. This CDR3 region has 17 residues. The CDR3 sequence: CASSLTVTVDSGNTIYF. CDR3 coding DNA: TGTGCCAGCAGCTTAACCGTAACGGTCGACTCTGGAAACACCATATATTTT. The complete variable domain, with remaining parts taken from reference TRBV7-9 and TRBJ1-3, reads DTGVSQNPRHKITKRGQNVTFRCDPISEHNRLYWYRQTLGQGPEFLTYFQNEAQLEKSRLLSDRFSAERPKGSFSTLEIQRTEQGDSAMYLCASSLTVTVDSGNTIYFGEGSWLTVV.

The V call is TRBV5-6, the J call TRBJ2-3; D is unclear. V lost 0 bases, J lost 3 bases, and 8 bases lay in between. The CDR3 consists of 14 residues. Germline CDR1 is SGHDT and CDR2 is YYEEEE. The CDR3 region is CASSLDRTTDTQYF. The DNA for the CDR3 is TGTGCCAGCAGCTTGGACCGCACTACAGATACGCAGTATTTT.

J is TRBJ2-1 and V is TRBV6-1, with D hard to call. The CDR3 is 12 amino acids. From germline, CDR1 is MNHNS and CDR2 SASEGT. V dropped 4 bases and J dropped 4 bases, with 5 bases sitting between them. The chain's CDR3 is CASSAAYNEQFF. The CDR3 bases are TGTGCCAGCAGTGCCGCTTACAATGAGCAGTTCTTC.

The table lists this clone with a count of one. The chain uses TRBV11-2 and TRBJ2-1; D ambiguous. V was trimmed by 3 bases and J by 12 bases, leaving 21 bases between them. Germline V gene data show CDR1 as SGHAT and CDR2 as FQNNGV. The CDR3 is 15 amino acids. The CDR3 DNA reads as TGTGCCAGCAGCTTCGAAGGCGCTCTGGGGTTGGGGCAGTTCTTC. Translating it yields CASSFEGALGLGQFF. Looking up the rest from reference TRBV11-2 and TRBJ2-1 gives the full variable domain: EAGVAQSPRYKIIEKRQSVAFWCNPISGHATLYWYQQILGQGPKLLIQFQNNGVVDDSQLPKDRFSAERLKGVDSTLKIQPAKLEDSAVYLCASSFEGALGLGQFFGPGTRLTVL.

The chain is built from TRBV2 and TRBJ2-7, with D hard to call. Germline CDR1 is SNHLY and CDR2 is FYNNEI. CDR3 length: 11 amino acids. V was pared by 6 bases and J by 2 bases, with 5 bases between. The CDR3 nucleotides read TGTGCCAGCAGCCCGACCTACGAGCAGTACTTC. It specifies CASSPTYEQYF. Based on the CDR3 plus reference TRBV2 and TRBJ2-7, the full variable domain is EPEVTQTPSHQVTQMGQEVILRCVPISNHLYFYWYRQILGQKVEFLVSFYNNEISEKSEIFDDQFSVERPDGSNFTLKIRSTKLEDSAMYFCASSPTYEQYFGPGTRLTVT.

The V gene is TRBV18, the J gene TRBJ2-7; 7 bases fit TRBD1. The CDR3 runs to 14 residues. Germline CDR1 reads KGHSH; CDR2 reads LQKENI. V dropped 3 bases and J dropped 3; count of bases not matched to a gene: 5. CDR3 nucleotide sequence: TGTGCCAGCTCACCGACAGGGTCGTTCTACGAGCAGTACTTC. Protein sequence: CASSPTGSFYEQYF.